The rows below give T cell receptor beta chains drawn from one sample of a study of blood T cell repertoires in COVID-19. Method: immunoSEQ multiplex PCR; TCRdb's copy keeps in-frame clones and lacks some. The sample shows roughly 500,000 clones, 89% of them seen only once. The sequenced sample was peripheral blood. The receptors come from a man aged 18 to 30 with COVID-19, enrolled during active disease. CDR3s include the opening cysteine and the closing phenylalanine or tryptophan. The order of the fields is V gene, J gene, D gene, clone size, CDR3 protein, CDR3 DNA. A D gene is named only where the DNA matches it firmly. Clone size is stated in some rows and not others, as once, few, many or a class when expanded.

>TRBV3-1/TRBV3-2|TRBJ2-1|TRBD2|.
CASSPLLRERERYNEQFF
TGTGCCAGCAGCCCCCTCTTGCGGGAGCGGGAGAGGTACAATGAGCAGTTCTTC
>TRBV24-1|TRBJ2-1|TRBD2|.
CATSDSGLANEQFF
TGTGCCACCAGTGACTCAGGACTAGCCAATGAGCAGTTCTTC
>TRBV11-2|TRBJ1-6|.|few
CASSPTGGLSPLHF
TGTGCCAGCAGCCCGACCGGGGGGCTGTCACCCCTCCACTTT
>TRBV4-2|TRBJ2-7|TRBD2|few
CASSPLGLAGGVYEQYF
TGTGCCAGCAGCCCATTGGGACTAGCGGGAGGGGTCTACGAGCAGTACTTC
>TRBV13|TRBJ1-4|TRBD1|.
CASSFGTGGEKLFF
TGTGCCAGCAGCTTCGGGACAGGTGGAGAAAAACTGTTTTTT
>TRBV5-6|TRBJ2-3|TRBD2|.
CATSLAGADTQYF
TGTGCCACCTCACTGGCGGGAGCAGATACGCAGTATTTT
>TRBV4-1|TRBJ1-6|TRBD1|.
CASSQAMGQGVPLHF
TGCGCCAGCAGCCAAGCGATGGGACAGGGAGTACCCCTCCACTTT
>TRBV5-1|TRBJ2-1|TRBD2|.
CASSTSVAGGGLYNEQFF
TGCGCCAGCAGCACTTCAGTAGCGGGAGGGGGTCTCTACAATGAGCAGTTCTTC
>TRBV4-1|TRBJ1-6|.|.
CASSQAINSPLHF
TGCGCCAGCAGCCAAGCAATCAATTCACCCCTCCACTTT
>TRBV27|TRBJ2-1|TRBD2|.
CASSLSASGGPYNEQFF
TGTGCCAGCAGTTTATCGGCTAGCGGGGGCCCTTACAATGAGCAGTTCTTC
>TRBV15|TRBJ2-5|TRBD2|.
CATSRFGRTGLAGGRISQETQYF
TGTGCCACCAGCAGATTTGGACGGACGGGACTAGCGGGGGGGCGAATCAGCCAAGAGACCCAGTACTTC
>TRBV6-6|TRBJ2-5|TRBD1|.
CATKIDRGPETQYF
TGTGCCACCAAAATTGACAGGGGCCCAGAGACCCAGTACTTC
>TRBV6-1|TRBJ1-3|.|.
CASSERRFLGQRSGNTIYF
TGTGCCAGCAGTGAACGCCGTTTCCTAGGACAGCGCTCTGGAAACACCATATATTTT
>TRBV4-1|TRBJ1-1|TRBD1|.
CASSRQGITEAFF
TGCGCCAGCAGTAGACAGGGAATCACTGAAGCTTTCTTT
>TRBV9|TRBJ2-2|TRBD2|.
CASSVDGGSPLGGELFF
TGTGCCAGCAGCGTAGATGGCGGGAGCCCCTTGGGCGGGGAGCTGTTTTTT
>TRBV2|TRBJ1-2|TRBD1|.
CASSITGGQGGYTF
TGTGCCAGCAGTATTACAGGGGGCCAGGGTGGCTACACCTTC
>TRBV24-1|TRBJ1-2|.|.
CATRGGPRHGYTF
TGTGCCACCAGGGGGGGGCCGCGACATGGCTACACCTTC
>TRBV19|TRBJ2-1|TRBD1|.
CASNRQGSYNEQFF
TGTGCCAGTAATAGACAGGGGTCCTACAATGAGCAGTTCTTC
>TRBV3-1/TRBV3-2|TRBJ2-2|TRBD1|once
CASSHGTGTAGELFF
TGTGCCAGCAGCCACGGGACAGGGACCGCCGGGGAGCTGTTTTTT
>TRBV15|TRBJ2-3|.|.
CATSRDSAPSTDTQYF
TGTGCCACCAGCAGAGATAGCGCCCCTAGCACAGATACGCAGTATTTT
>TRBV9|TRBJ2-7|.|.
CASSVGQDYEQYF
TGTGCCAGCAGCGTGGGTCAGGACTACGAGCAGTACTTC
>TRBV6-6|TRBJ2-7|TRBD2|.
CASSYSGTSNEQYF
TGTGCCAGCAGTTACTCAGGGACTAGCAACGAGCAGTACTTC
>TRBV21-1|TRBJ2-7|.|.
CASSSRGLAGWVQYF
TGTGCCAGCAGCTCCAGGGGACTAGCGGGATGGGTGCAGTACTTC
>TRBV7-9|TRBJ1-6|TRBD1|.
CASSQGQGNSPLHF
TGTGCCAGCAGCCAAGGACAGGGGAATTCACCCCTCCACTTT
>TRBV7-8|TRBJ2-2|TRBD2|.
CASSTPTSENTGELFF
TGTGCCAGCAGCACGCCGACTAGCGAGAACACCGGGGAGCTGTTTTTT
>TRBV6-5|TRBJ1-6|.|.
CASRGERNRSPLHF
TGTGCCAGCAGGGGCGAAAGGAACAGATCACCCCTCCACTTT
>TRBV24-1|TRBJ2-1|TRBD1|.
CATSDSGGGSYNEQFF
TGTGCCACCAGTGATTCAGGGGGTGGGTCCTACAATGAGCAGTTCTTC
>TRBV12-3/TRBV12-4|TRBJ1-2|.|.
CASTKETDGYTF
TGTGCCAGCACCAAAGAGACAGATGGCTACACCTTC
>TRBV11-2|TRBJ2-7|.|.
CASSSLVSYEQYF
TGTGCCAGCAGCTCCCTGGTCAGCTACGAGCAGTACTTC
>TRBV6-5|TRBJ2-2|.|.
CASTRLANTGELFF
TGTGCCAGCACTCGGTTAGCGAACACCGGGGAGCTGTTTTTT
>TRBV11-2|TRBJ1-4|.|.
CASSLVPATNEKLFF
TGTGCCAGCAGCTTAGTTCCCGCAACTAATGAAAAACTGTTTTTT
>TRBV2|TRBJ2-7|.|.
CASTAVSEQYF
TGTGCCAGCACCGCAGTGTCCGAGCAGTACTTC
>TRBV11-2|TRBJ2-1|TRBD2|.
CASSLVSAGGFYNEQFF
TGTGCCAGCAGCTTAGTGTCAGCGGGGGGGTTTTACAATGAGCAGTTCTTC
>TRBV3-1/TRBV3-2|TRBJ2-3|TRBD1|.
CASSQGRRGLPDTQYF
TGTGCCAGCAGCCAAGGACGCAGGGGGCTCCCAGATACGCAGTATTTT
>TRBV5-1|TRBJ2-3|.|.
CASSMDNTQYF
TGCGCCAGCAGCATGGATAATACGCAGTATTTT
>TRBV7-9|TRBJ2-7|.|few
CASSSAERLYEQYF
TGTGCCAGCAGCTCTGCAGAGCGGCTCTACGAGCAGTACTTC
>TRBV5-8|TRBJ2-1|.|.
CASSLGGSEQFF
TGTGCCAGCAGCTTAGGAGGGAGTGAGCAGTTCTTC
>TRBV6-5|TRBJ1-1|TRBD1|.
CASSYQDRASEAFF
TGTGCCAGCAGTTACCAGGACAGGGCCTCTGAAGCTTTCTTT
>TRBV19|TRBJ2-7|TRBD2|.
CASSRLAAKDTYEQYF
TGTGCCAGTAGTAGACTAGCGGCTAAGGATACCTACGAGCAGTACTTC
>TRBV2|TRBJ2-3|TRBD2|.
CASTREWSDTQYF
TGTGCCAGCACGCGGGAGTGGTCGGATACGCAGTATTTT
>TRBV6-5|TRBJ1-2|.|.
CASKRGWNYGYTF
TGTGCCAGCAAGAGGGGGTGGAACTATGGCTACACCTTC
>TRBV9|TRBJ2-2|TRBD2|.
CASSVGVAGGTGELFF
TGTGCCAGCAGCGTAGGGGTAGCGGGGGGCACCGGGGAGCTGTTTTTT
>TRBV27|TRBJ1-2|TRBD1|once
CASTKFTPGTGVLFNGYTF
TGTGCCAGCACCAAGTTTACTCCCGGGACAGGGGTCTTGTTCAATGGCTACACCTTC
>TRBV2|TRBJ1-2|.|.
CASSEAQDPVYGYTF
TGTGCCAGCAGTGAGGCACAGGACCCGGTCTATGGCTACACCTTC
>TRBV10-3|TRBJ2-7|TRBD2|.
CAITQGGTSGRGAYEQYF
TGTGCCATCACCCAAGGAGGGACTAGCGGGCGAGGGGCCTACGAGCAGTACTTC
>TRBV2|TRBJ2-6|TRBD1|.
CASSEERTGSPGANVLTF
TGTGCCAGCAGTGAAGAGCGGACAGGGTCCCCTGGGGCCAACGTCCTGACTTTC
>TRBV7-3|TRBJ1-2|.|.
CASSLNPNSNYGYTF
TGTGCCAGCAGCTTAAACCCCAACTCTAACTATGGCTACACCTTC
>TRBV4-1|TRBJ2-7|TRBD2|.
CASSQDSGLAGDEQYF
TGCGCCAGCAGCCAAGATAGTGGGCTAGCGGGAGACGAGCAGTACTTC